This T cell receptor beta chain was observed in a study of cytomegalovirus exposure and HLA in healthy donors. Study-wide results and limits: Reports indicated that the classifier achieved high specificity and sensitivity in diagnosing cytomegalovirus status. For TCR beta chains, V- and J-gene trimming was later linked to a missense DCLRE1C variant.

In the case of this clone: Its antigen is unidentified.

The PCR employed 60 Vbeta primers together with 13 Jbeta primers. Here immunoSEQ multiplex PCR was the method, and the copy in TCRdb shows in-frame clones only, minus some. The sample includes approximately 150,000 clones, around three fifths of them seen just once. This clonotype originated in a woman in her 30s in good health and CMV-seropositive. The sample consisted of PBMCs.

CDR3 nucleotides: TGTGCCAGCAGAACCGGACAGGGGGCTTACGAGCAGTACTTC. This gives the protein CASRTGQGAYEQYF. J is TRBJ2-7 and V is TRBV6-5; 11 bases are a match to TRBD1. V lost 6 bases, J lost 4 bases, and 5 bases stayed unmatched. Looked up from germline, CDR1 is MNHEY and CDR2 is SVGAGI. The CDR3 runs to 14 residues.